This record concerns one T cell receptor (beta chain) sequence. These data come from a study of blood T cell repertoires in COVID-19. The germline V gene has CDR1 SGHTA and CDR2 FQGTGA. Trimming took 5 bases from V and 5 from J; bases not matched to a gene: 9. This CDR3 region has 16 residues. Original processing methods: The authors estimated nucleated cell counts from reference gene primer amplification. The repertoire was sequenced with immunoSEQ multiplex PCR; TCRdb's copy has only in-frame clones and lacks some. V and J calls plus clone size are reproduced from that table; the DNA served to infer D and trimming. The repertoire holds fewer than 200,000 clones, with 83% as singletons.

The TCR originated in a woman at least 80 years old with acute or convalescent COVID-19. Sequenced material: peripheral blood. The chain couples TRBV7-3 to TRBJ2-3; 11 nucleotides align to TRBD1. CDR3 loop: CASSRGGQGARDTQYF. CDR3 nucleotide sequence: TGTGCCAGCAGCCGGGGCGGACAGGGGGCGCGAGATACGCAGTATTTT.